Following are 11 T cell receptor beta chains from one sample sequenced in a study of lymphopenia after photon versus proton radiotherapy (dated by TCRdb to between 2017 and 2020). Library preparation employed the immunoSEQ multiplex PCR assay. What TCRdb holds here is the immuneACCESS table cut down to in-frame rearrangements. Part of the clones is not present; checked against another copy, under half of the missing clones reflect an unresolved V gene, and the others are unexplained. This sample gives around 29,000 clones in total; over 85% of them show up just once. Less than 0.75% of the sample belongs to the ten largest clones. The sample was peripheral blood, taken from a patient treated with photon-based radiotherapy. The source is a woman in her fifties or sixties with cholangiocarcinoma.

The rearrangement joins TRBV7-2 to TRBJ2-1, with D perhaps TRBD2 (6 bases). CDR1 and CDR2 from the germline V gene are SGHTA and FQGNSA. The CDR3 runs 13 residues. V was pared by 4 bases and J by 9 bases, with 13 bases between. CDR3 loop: CASSWRLVSEQFF. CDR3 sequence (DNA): TGTGCCAGCAGCTGGAGACTAGTATCTGAGCAGTTCTTC.

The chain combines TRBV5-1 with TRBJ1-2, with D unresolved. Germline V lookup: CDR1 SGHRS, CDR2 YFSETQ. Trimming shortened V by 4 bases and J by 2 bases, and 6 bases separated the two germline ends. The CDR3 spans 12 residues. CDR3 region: CASSPENYGYTF. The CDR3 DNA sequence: TGCGCCAGCAGCCCCGAGAACTATGGCTACACCTTC.

CDR3 sequence: CASSSGQGRDYGYTF. The CDR3 bases are TGTGCCAGCAGCTCCGGACAGGGGCGGGACTATGGCTACACCTTC. The J gene is TRBJ1-2, the V gene TRBV5-5, with 9 nucleotides matching TRBD1. With V trimmed by 3 bases and J by 3 bases, 6 bases remained unmatched. The CDR3 has 15 amino acids. The germline V gene has CDR1 SGHKS and CDR2 YYEKEE (reference sequence). Together with reference TRBV5-5 and TRBJ1-2, the CDR3 gives the full variable domain: DAGVTQSPTHLIKTRGQQVTLRCSPISGHKSVSWYQQVLGQGPQFIFQYYEKEERGRGNFPDRFSARQFPNYSSELNVNALLLGDSALYLCASSSGQGRDYGYTFGSGTRLTVV.

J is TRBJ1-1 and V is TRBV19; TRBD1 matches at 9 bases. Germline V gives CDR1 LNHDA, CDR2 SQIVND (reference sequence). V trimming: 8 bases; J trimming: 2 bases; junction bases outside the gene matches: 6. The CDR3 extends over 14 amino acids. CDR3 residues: CASFAGQGNTEAFF. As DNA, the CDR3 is TGTGCCAGTTTTGCGGGACAGGGAAACACTGAAGCTTTCTTT.

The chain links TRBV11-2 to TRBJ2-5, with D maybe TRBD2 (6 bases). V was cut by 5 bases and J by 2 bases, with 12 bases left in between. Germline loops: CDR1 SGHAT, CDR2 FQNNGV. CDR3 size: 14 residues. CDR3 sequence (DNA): TGTGCCAGCAGCCAAGGGACTGCTCAAGAGACCCAGTACTTC. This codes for CASSQGTAQETQYF.

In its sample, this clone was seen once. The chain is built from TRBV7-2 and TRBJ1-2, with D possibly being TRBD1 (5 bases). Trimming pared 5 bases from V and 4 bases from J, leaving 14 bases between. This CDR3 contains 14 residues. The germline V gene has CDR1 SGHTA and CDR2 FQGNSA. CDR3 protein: CASSTPGTVYGYTF. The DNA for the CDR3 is TGTGCCAGCAGCACTCCCGGGACGGTCTATGGCTACACCTTC.

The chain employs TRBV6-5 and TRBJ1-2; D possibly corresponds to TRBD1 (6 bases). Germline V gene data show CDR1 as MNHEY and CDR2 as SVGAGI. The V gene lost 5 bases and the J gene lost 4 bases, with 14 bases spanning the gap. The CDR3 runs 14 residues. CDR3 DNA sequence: TGTGCCAGCAGTGATCCTGACAGGCGCTATGGCTACACCTTC. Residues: CASSDPDRRYGYTF.

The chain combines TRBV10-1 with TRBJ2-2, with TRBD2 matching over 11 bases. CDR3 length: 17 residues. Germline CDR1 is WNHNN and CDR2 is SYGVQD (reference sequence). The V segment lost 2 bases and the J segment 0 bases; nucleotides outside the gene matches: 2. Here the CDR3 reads CASSETSGGTNTGELFF. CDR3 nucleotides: TGCGCCAGCAGTGAGACTAGCGGGGGAACGAACACCGGGGAGCTGTTTTTT.

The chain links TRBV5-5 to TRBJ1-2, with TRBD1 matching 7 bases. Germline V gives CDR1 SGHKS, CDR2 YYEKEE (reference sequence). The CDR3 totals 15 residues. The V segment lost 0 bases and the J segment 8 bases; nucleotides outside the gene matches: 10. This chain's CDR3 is CASSLASVRGMGYTF. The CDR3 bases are TGTGCCAGCAGCTTGGCTTCAGTCAGGGGGATGGGCTACACCTTC.

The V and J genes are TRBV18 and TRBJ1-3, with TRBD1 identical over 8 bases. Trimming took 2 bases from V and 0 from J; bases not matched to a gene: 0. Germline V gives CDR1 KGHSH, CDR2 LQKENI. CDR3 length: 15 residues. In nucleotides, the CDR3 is TGTGCCAGCTCACCAGGACAGGGCTCTGGAAACACCATATATTTT. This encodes CASSPGQGSGNTIYF. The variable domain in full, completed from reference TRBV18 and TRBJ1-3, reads NAGVMQNPRHLVRRRGQEARLRCSPMKGHSHVYWYRQLPEEGLKFMVYLQKENIIDESGMPKERFSAEFPKEGPSILRIQQVVRGDSAAYFCASSPGQGSGNTIYFGEGSWLTVV.

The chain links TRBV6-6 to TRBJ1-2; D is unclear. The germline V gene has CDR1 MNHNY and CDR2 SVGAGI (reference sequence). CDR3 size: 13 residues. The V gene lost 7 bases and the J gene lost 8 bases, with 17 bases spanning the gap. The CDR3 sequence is CASIGPGVEGYTF. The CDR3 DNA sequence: TGTGCCAGCATTGGGCCCGGGGTTGAGGGCTACACCTTC.